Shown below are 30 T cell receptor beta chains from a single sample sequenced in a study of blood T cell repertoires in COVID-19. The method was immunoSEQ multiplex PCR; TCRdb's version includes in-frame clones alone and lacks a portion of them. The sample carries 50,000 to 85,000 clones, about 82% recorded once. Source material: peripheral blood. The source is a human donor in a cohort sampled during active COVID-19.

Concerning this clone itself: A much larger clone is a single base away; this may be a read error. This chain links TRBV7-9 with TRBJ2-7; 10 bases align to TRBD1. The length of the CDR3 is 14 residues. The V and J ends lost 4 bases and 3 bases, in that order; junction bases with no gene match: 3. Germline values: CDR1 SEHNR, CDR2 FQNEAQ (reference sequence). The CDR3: CASSSGTGDYEQYF. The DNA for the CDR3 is TGTGCCAGCAGCTCCGGGACAGGGGACTACGAGCAGTACTTC.

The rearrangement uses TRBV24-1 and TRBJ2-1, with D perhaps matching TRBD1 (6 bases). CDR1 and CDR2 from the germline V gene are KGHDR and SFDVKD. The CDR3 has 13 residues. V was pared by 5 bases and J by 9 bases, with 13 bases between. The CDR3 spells CATSGDNYFEQFF. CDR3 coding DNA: TGTGCCACCAGTGGGGACAACTATTTTGAGCAGTTCTTC.

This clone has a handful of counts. CDR3 coding DNA: TGTGCCAGCAGTACGTTCAGCGAGCAGTACTTC. It codes for CASSTFSEQYF. This chain joins TRBV28 and TRBJ2-7; D is ambiguous. Trimming took off 5 bases at V and 6 bases at J, with 8 bases between the two ends. The length of the CDR3 is 11 residues. Germline CDR1 is MDHEN and CDR2 is SYDVKM. Full variable domain (missing parts from reference TRBV28 and TRBJ2-7): DVKVTQSSRYLVKRTGEKVFLECVQDMDHENMFWYRQDPGLGLRLIYFSYDVKMKEKGDIPEGYSVSREKKERFSLILESASTNQTSMYLCASSTFSEQYFGPGTRLTVT.

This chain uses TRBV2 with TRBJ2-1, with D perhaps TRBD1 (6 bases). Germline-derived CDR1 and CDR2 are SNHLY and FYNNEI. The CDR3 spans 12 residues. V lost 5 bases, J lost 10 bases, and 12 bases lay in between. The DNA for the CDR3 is TGTGCCAGCAGTCTCAGGGGAAGGGAGCAGTTCTTC. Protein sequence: CASSLRGREQFF.

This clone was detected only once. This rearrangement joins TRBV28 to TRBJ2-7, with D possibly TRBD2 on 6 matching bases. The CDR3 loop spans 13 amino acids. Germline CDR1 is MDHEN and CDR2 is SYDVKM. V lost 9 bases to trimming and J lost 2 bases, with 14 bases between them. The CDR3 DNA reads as TGTGCCAGATACCGGGACTGGACCTACGAGCAGTACTTC. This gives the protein CARYRDWTYEQYF. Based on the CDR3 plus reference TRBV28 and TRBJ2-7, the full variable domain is DVKVTQSSRYLVKRTGEKVFLECVQDMDHENMFWYRQDPGLGLRLIYFSYDVKMKEKGDIPEGYSVSREKKERFSLILESASTNQTSMYLCARYRDWTYEQYFGPGTRLTVT.

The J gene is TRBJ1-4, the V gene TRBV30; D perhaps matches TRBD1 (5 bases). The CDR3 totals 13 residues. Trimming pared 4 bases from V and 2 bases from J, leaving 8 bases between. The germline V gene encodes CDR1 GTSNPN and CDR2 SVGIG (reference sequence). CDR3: CAWTQGTNEKLFF. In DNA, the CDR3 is TGTGCCTGGACCCAGGGTACTAATGAAAAACTGTTTTTT.

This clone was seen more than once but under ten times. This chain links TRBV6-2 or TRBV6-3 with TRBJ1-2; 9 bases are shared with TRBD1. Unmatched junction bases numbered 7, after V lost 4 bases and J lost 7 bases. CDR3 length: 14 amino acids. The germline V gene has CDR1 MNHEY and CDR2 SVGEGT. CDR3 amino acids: CASSWDRVSSGYTF. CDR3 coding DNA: TGTGCCAGCAGTTGGGACAGGGTTTCGAGTGGCTACACCTTC.

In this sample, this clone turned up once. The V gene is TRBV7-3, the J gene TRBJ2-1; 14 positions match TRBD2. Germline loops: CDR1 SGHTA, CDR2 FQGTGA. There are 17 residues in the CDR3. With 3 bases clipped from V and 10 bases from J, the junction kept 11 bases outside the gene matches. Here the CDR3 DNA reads TGTGCCAGCAGCTTTACTTCCGGGACTAGCGGGAGCAACGAGCAGTTCTTC. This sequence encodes CASSFTSGTSGSNEQFF.

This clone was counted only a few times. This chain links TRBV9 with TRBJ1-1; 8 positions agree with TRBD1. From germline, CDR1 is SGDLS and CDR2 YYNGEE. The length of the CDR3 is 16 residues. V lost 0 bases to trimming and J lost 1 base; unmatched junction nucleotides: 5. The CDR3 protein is CASSVEAGTGNTEAFF. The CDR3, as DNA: TGTGCCAGCAGCGTAGAAGCCGGGACAGGGAACACTGAAGCTTTCTTT. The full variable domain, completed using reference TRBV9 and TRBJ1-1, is DSGVTQTPKHLITATGQRVTLRCSPRSGDLSVYWYQQSLDQGLQFLIQYYNGEERAKGNILERFSAQQFPDLHSELNLSSLELGDSALYFCASSVEAGTGNTEAFFGQGTRLTVV.

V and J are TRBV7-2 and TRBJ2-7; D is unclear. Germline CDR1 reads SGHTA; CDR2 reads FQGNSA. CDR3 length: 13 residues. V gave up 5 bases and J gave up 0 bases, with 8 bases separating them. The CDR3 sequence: CASSLPVSYEQYF. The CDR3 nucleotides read TGTGCCAGCAGCCTGCCGGTCTCCTACGAGCAGTACTTC.

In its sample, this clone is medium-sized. CDR3: CASTMKGTENSPLHF. The CDR3 region has the DNA TGTGCCAGCACAATGAAGGGGACAGAAAATTCACCCCTCCACTTT. The rearrangement links TRBV2 to TRBJ1-6; TRBD1 matches at 7 bases. The CDR3 totals 15 residues. Looked up from germline, CDR1 is SNHLY and CDR2 is FYNNEI. J lost 7 bases, V lost 7 bases, and 10 bases had no gene match.

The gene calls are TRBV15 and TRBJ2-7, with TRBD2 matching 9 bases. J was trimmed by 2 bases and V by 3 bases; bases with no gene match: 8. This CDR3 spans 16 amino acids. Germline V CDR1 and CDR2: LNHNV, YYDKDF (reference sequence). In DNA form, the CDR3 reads TGTGCCACCAGCAGGGATAGCGGGGGCTACGCCTACGAGCAGTACTTC. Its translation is CATSRDSGGYAYEQYF. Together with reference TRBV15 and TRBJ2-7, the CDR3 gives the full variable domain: DAMVIQNPRYQVTQFGKPVTLSCSQTLNHNVMYWYQQKSSQAPKLLFHYYDKDFNNEADTPDNFQSRRPNTSFCFLDIRSPGLGDTAMYLCATSRDSGGYAYEQYFGPGTRLTVT.

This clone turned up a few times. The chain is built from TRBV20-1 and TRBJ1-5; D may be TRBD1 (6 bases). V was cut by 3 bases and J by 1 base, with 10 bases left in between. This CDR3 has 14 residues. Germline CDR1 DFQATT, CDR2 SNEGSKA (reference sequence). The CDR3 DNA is TGCAGTGCTAGTAGGGGGATGAGCAATCAGCCCCAGCATTTT. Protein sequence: CSASRGMSNQPQHF.

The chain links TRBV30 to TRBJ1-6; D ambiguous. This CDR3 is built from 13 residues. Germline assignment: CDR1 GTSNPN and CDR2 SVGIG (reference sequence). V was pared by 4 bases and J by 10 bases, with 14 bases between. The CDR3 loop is CAWKSGEDSPLHF. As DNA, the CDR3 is TGTGCCTGGAAGTCCGGGGAGGACTCACCCCTCCACTTT.

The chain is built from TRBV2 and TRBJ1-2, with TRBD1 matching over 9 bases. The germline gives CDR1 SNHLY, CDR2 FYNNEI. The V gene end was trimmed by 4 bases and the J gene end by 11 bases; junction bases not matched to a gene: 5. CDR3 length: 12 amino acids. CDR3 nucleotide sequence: TGTGCCAGCAGTGCCTGGGACAGGGAATACACCTTC. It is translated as CASSAWDREYTF.

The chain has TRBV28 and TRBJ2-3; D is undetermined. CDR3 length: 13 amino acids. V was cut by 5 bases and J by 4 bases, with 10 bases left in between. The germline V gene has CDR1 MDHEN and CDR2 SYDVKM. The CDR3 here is CASSQLTADTQYF. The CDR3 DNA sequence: TGTGCCAGCAGTCAACTCACCGCAGATACGCAGTATTTT.

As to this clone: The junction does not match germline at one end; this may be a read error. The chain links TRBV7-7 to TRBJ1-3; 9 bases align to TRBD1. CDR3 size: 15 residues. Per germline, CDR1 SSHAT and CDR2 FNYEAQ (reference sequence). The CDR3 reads CASSLGTGRTNTIYF. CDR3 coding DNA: TGTGCTAGCAGCCTCGGGACAGGGCGAACAAACACCATATATTTT.

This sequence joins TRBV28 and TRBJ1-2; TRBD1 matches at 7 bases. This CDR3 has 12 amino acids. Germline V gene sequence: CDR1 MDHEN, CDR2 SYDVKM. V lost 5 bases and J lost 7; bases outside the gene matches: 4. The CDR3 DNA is TGTGCCAGCAGTGACAGGGTCCCTGGCTACACCTTC. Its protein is CASSDRVPGYTF.

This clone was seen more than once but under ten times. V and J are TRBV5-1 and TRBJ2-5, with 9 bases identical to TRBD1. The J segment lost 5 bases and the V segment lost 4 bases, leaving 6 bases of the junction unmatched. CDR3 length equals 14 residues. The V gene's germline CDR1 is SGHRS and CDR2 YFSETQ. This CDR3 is CASSLGTGMETQYF. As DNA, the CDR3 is TGCGCCAGCAGCCTTGGGACAGGGATGGAGACCCAGTACTTC. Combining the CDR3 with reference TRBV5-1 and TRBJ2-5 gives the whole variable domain KAGVTQTPRYLIKTRGQQVTLSCSPISGHRSVSWYQQTPGQGLQFLFEYFSETQRNKGNFPGRFSGRQFSNSRSEMNVSTLELGDSALYLCASSLGTGMETQYFGPGTRLLVL.

The CDR3, as DNA: TGTGCCAGCTCACGAGGACTAGCGGGATCAATTAGCACAGATACGCAGTATTTT. Encoded protein: CASSRGLAGSISTDTQYF. The chain uses TRBV18 and TRBJ2-3; 12 nucleotides line up with TRBD2. V shed 4 bases, J shed 0 bases, and the junction held 8 bases outside the gene matches. The CDR3 is made up of 18 amino acids. Per germline, CDR1 KGHSH and CDR2 LQKENI.

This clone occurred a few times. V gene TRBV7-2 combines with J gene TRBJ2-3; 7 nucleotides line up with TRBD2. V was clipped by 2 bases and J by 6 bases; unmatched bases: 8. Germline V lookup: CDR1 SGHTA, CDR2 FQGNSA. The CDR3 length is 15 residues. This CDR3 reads CASSLPASGMDTQYF. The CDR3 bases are TGTGCCAGCAGCTTACCGGCCAGCGGGATGGATACGCAGTATTTT.

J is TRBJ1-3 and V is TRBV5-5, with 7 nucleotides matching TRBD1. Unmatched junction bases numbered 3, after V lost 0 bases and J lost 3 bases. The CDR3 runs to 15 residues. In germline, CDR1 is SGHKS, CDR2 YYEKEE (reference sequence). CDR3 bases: TGTGCCAGCAGCTTGGACAGGGGTTTTGGAAACACCATATATTTT. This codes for CASSLDRGFGNTIYF.

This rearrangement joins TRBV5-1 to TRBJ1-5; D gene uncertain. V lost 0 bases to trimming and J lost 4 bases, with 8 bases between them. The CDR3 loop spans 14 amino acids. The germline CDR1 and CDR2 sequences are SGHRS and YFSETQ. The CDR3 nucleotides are TGCGCCAGCAGCTTGGACAGCCGTAATCAGCCCCAGCATTTT. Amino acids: CASSLDSRNQPQHF.

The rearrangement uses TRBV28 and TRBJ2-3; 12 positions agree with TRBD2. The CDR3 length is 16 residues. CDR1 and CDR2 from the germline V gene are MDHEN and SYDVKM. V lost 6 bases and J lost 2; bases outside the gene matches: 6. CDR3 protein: CASRNLAGGLTDTQYF. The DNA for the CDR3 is TGTGCCAGCAGGAATCTAGCGGGAGGGCTCACAGATACGCAGTATTTT.

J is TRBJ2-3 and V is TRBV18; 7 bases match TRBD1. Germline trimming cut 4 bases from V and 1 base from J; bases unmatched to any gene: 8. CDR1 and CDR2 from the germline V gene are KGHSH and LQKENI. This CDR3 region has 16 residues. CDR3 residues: CASSQTGSRGTDTQYF. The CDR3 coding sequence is TGTGCCAGCTCACAGACAGGGTCAAGAGGCACAGATACGCAGTATTTT. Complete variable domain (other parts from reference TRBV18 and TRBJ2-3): NAGVMQNPRHLVRRRGQEARLRCSPMKGHSHVYWYRQLPEEGLKFMVYLQKENIIDESGMPKERFSAEFPKEGPSILRIQQVVRGDSAAYFCASSQTGSRGTDTQYFGPGTRLTVL.

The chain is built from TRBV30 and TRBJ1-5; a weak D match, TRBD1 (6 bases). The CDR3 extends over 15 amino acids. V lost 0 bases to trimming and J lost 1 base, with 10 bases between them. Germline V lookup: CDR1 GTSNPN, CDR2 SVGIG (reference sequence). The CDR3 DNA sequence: TGTGCCTGGAGTGTGGGGGGGCCGAGCAATCAGCCCCAGCATTTT. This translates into CAWSVGGPSNQPQHF.

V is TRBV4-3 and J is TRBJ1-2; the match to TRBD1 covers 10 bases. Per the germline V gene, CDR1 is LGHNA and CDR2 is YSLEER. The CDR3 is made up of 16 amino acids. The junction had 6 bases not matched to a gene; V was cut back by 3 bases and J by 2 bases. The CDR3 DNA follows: TGCGCCAGCAGCCACGGACAGGGGGATGTGAACTATGGCTACACCTTC. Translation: CASSHGQGDVNYGYTF.

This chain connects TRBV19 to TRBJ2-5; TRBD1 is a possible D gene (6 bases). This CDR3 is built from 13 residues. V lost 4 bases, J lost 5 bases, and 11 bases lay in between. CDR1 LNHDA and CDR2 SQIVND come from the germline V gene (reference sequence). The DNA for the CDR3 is TGTGCCAGTAGTACGGGACATGTGGAGACCCAGTACTTC. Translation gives CASSTGHVETQYF.

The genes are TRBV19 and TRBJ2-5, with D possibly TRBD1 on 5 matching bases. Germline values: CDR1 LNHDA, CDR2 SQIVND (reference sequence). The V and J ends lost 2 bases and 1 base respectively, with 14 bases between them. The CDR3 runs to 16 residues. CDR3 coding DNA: TGTGCCAGTAGTATACTGGAGCAGGGCTTCCAAGAGACCCAGTACTTC. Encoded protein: CASSILEQGFQETQYF.

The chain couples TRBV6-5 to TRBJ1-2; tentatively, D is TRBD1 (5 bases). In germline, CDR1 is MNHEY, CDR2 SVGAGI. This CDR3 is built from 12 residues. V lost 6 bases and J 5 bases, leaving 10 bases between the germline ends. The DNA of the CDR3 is TGTGCCAGCAGCGTGGGGGGGTATGGCTACACCTTC. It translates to CASSVGGYGYTF.